This TCR beta chain emerged from a study of a mutant IDH1 vaccine in newly diagnosed glioma (dated by TCRdb to about 2021). In the study overall: Vaccination began 4-6 weeks after radiotherapy alone, or alongside temozolomide cycles in the chemotherapy-containing groups. The approximately 33 treated patients were approximately 60% male and roughly 40% female, with a mean age of around 40 years. Before enrollment, patients had received standard therapy of radiotherapy alone, temozolomide alone, or radiochemotherapy with temozolomide; most received the combination. The week-35 safety follow-up was designated visit V12, and the week-47 end of study was designated visit V13. Peripheral blood samples were drawn at six visits, namely V03 (baseline), V05, V07, V10, V12 and V13. Longitudinal TCRB deep sequencing was performed for roughly 25 treated patients wherever samples were available for exploratory analyses.

Results the study describes overall, beyond this receptor: The authors noted that analyses of patient blood samples could not be reproduced because of sample limitations. Pseudoprogression appeared unrelated to alterations in the top peripheral T cell clonotypes detected by TCRB sequencing. Selection of PBMC samples for TCRB deep sequencing was based on availability. Immune responses induced by the vaccine were seen in approximately 92% of patients across multiple MHC alleles.

To note about this clone: The antigen it recognizes is unknown. The sample holds no much larger clone one base away, and base qualities are not on file.

Inclusive of the bounding cysteine and phenylalanine, the CDR3 is 15 residues long. Only CDR3 DNA remains: 45 bases, in frame from the first base. Per the germline V gene, MGHRA is the CDR1 and YSYEKL is the CDR2. V loses 0 bases at its end and J loses 4 bases; junction bases beyond the gene matches: 6. Library method: the immunoSEQ multiplex PCR assay. Rearranged TCR beta chain sequences were amplified with the hsTCRB Kit following the manufacturer's protocol. TCRB libraries were sequenced on an Illumina MiSeq. On the authors' methods: The kit vendor's proprietary platform handled demultiplexing, trimming and gene mapping. TCRdb retrieved this table from immuneACCESS and kept in-frame rearrangements only. Not all clones are present; in checked studies, unresolved V genes account for under half, and no reason is known for the remainder. Clonal size and the V and J genes are those of that table, whereas D and trimming came from the DNA. The sample yields tens of thousands of clones; approximately 89% were counted once. The top ten hold 0.77% of the sample.

The time point label here, explained by the study, means: week 47, end of study. Each vaccine dose was 300 ug of a 20-mer mutant IDH1 peptide in Montanide, given subcutaneously with topical imiquimod. Across visits V03 through V10, patients got a total of eight vaccinations, given in weeks 1, 3, 5, 7, 11, 15, 19 and 23. Donors had newly diagnosed WHO grade 3 or 4 IDH1-mutant astrocytomas with loss of nuclear ATRX. The samples were drawn from NOA16, a multicentre, single-arm, open-label phase I trial in Germany that tested a mutant IDH1 peptide vaccine in humans for the first time. Genomic DNA for TCRB sequencing was isolated from EDTA blood with the DNeasy Blood and Tissue Kit.

The chain links TRBV4-1 with TRBJ2-7; 7 bases in the junction line up with TRBD2. Here the sequenced sample was PBMCs, taken from a glioma patient whose treatment included an IDH1 peptide vaccine. The receptor was derived from a woman aged 45-65 years with glioma. The DNA sequence reads TGCGCCAGCAGCCAAGATCGGGGGGAGTATTACGAGCAGTACTTC. Translated, this is CASSQDRGEYYEQYF.